The rows below give T cell receptor beta chains drawn from one sample of a study of post-analysis software for immune sequencing data. Each CDR3 protein gets one entry after TCRdb re-called the PCR reads with MiXCR. This sample has roughly 730,000 distinct CDR3 sequences, with 25% to 30% found just once. The material sequenced was blood. These TCRs come from a girl aged 5 to 17 with multiple sclerosis. Both conserved end residues are part of each CDR3. D genes are given only for firm matches. Clone size appears in some rows only: once, few, many, or a class for an expanded clone.

clone_size | j_call | v_call | d_call | cdr3_nt | cdr3_aa
NA | TRBJ2-3 | TRBV20-1 | NA | TGCAGTGCCAACAGGGTTACAGATACGCAGTATTTT | CSANRVTDTQYF
NA | TRBJ2-4 | TRBV20-1 | TRBD2 | TGCAGTTTTGACGGGGGGGGCAAAAACATTCAGTACTTC | CSFDGGGKNIQYF
few | TRBJ2-3 | TRBV29-1 | TRBD2 | TGCAGCGGACAGACTAGCGGACGCACAGATACGCAGTATTTT | CSGQTSGRTDTQYF
many | TRBJ2-5 | TRBV3-1 | TRBD1 | TGTGCCAGCAGCCAAGCCGCCGGGACAGAAGAGACCCAGTACTTC | CASSQAAGTEETQYF
few | TRBJ2-2 | TRBV2 | NA | TGTGCCAGCAGTGAAGCGGGACTCACCGGGGAGCTGTTTTTT | CASSEAGLTGELFF
few | TRBJ2-4 | TRBV20-1 | NA | TGCAGTGTTACAGAAAACATTCAGTACTTC | CSVTENIQYF
few | TRBJ2-5 | TRBV27 | NA | TGTGCCAGCAGTTTTTCTGGGATCCCGGGAACCCAGTACTTC | CASSFSGIPGTQYF
few | TRBJ2-2 | TRBV11-2 | TRBD1 | TGTGCCAGCAGCCAAACCCGGACAGGGCTCACCGGGGAGCTGTTTTTT | CASSQTRTGLTGELFF
NA | TRBJ1-2 | TRBV6-1 | TRBD1 | TGTGCCAGCAGAGCCGGACAGGGCGGGAGCTATGGCTACACCTTC | CASRAGQGGSYGYTF
few | TRBJ1-1 | TRBV9 | NA | TGTGCCAGCAGCCCCCAGGACACTGAAGCTTTCTTT | CASSPQDTEAFF
NA | TRBJ1-1 | TRBV10-2 | NA | TGCGCCAGCAGTGAATGGGGGAACATGAACACTGAAGCTTTCTTT | CASSEWGNMNTEAFF
NA | TRBJ2-4 | TRBV10-1 | NA | TGCGCCAGCAGTGCCGGGAGAAGCAAAAACATTCAGTACTTC | CASSAGRSKNIQYF
NA | TRBJ2-4 | TRBV20-1 | TRBD2 | TGCAGTGCTAGTACTAGCGGGGCTCTAGCCAAAAACATTCAGTACTTC | CSASTSGALAKNIQYF
few | TRBJ2-5 | TRBV7-8 | TRBD1 | TGTGCCAGCAGCATCATGGGACAGGGGTATCGGGAGACCCAGTACTTC | CASSIMGQGYRETQYF
few | TRBJ1-5 | TRBV19 | NA | TGTGCCAGTAGTCCTACCCTGGGCAGCAATCAGCCCCAGCATTTT | CASSPTLGSNQPQHF
few | TRBJ2-5 | TRBV27 | TRBD2 | TGTGCCAGCAGCTACGCGGGACTAGTCACCCCGGAGACCCAGTACTTC | CASSYAGLVTPETQYF
NA | TRBJ2-3 | TRBV10-3 | TRBD2 | TGTGCCATCAGTGAAGGTTCGAAGCGGGGGGGCTCGGGCGATACGCAGTATTTT | CAISEGSKRGGSGDTQYF
few | TRBJ2-3 | TRBV7-9 | TRBD2 | TGTGCCAGCAGCACAGTAGCGGGGGGCTACACAGATACGCAGTATTTT | CASSTVAGGYTDTQYF
NA | TRBJ2-1 | TRBV4-3 | TRBD1 | TGCGCCAGCAGCCCAGGGGGCGCGATACCCTACAATGAGCAGTTCTTC | CASSPGGAIPYNEQFF
few | TRBJ2-7 | TRBV7-2 | NA | TGTGCCAGCAGCCCCCCTTCTCCCGAGCAGTACTTC | CASSPPSPEQYF
NA | TRBJ2-4 | TRBV24-1 | TRBD1 | TGTGCCACCAGTGATCCGACAGGGGAAGAAAACATTCAGTACTTC | CATSDPTGEENIQYF
NA | TRBJ2-1 | TRBV7-9 | TRBD2 | TGTGCCAGCAGTCAATTAGCGGGAGGATCCTACAATGAGCAGTTCTTC | CASSQLAGGSYNEQFF
NA | TRBJ1-1 | TRBV15 | TRBD1 | TGTGCCACCATGAACGACAGGGGAAGGACTGAAGCTTTCTTT | CATMNDRGRTEAFF
NA | TRBJ1-2 | TRBV5-6 | TRBD1 | TGTGCCCGAATGGGACAGGGGAGAGACTACACCTTC | CARMGQGRDYTF
few | TRBJ2-5 | TRBV12-3/TRBV12-4 | TRBD1 | TGTGCCAGCGGAAGGACAGGGACAACGGAGACCCAGTACTTC | CASGRTGTTETQYF
NA | TRBJ2-1 | TRBV29-1 | NA | TGCAGCCGGGGGCGGAGACACTCCTACAATGAGCAGTTCTTC | CSRGRRHSYNEQFF
NA | TRBJ2-1 | TRBV11-2 | NA | TGTGCCAGCAGCCATAGAGAAGTGGGATGGGATGAGCAGTTCTTC | CASSHREVGWDEQFF
NA | TRBJ1-5 | TRBV6-1 | NA | TGTGCCAGCAGTGAGACCCGAAATCAGCCCCAGCATTTT | CASSETRNQPQHF
many | TRBJ2-7 | TRBV6-5 | NA | TGTGCCAGCACCTCGGACGTCGGCGACGAGCAGTACTTC | CASTSDVGDEQYF
many | TRBJ2-7 | TRBV7-2 | TRBD1 | TGTGCCAGCAGCTCCCGTCCCGGGACAGGGACCCACGAGCAGTACTTC | CASSSRPGTGTHEQYF
NA | TRBJ2-5 | TRBV20-1 | TRBD2 | TGCAGTGCTAGAGATGTTGCGGGAGCCCACCAAGAGACCCAGTACTTC | CSARDVAGAHQETQYF
few | TRBJ1-2 | TRBV29-1 | NA | TGCAGTGGGGGGACTTCCGATGGCTACACCTTC | CSGGTSDGYTF
few | TRBJ1-1 | TRBV29-1 | NA | TGCAGCGTTGCGGGGGCAACTGAAGCTTTCTTT | CSVAGATEAFF
NA | TRBJ1-1 | TRBV24-1 | NA | TGTGCCACCAGTGATTTGGGGGAAGCTTTCTTT | CATSDLGEAFF
few | TRBJ1-2 | TRBV20-1 | TRBD1 | TGCAGTGCTAGAGCCTCGGACAGGGGCTATGGCTACACCTTC | CSARASDRGYGYTF
NA | TRBJ2-7 | TRBV7-9 | TRBD2 | TGTGCCAGCAGCTCGCCGGGGGGTCCCTACGAGCAGTACTTC | CASSSPGGPYEQYF
many | TRBJ2-1 | TRBV6-5 | TRBD2 | TGTGCCAGCAGCCGGGGGGGGATATCCTACAATGAGCAGTTCTTC | CASSRGGISYNEQFF
few | TRBJ1-4 | TRBV7-2 | NA | TGTGCCAGCAGCCGGGGGGGAGCCGTCATCGGGGAAAAACTGTTTTTT | CASSRGGAVIGEKLFF